This entry lists 2 T cell receptor beta chains sequenced from one sample in a study of shared clonotypes between healthy human individuals. Using immunoSEQ multiplex PCR, the repertoire was profiled, and TCRdb retains in-frame clones only, with some absent. This table has around 1 million clones, around 80% appearing once. Sequenced: memory CD4+ T cells sorted from blood. Subset specified: CD45RA-negative fraction. All receptors derive from a man younger than 35 in good health.

The chain links TRBV2 to TRBJ2-3; 9 bases match TRBD1. Germline V gene sequence: CDR1 SNHLY, CDR2 FYNNEI. The ends lost 5 bases at V and 4 bases at J; junction bases unmatched: 7. This CDR3 is built from 15 residues. The CDR3 DNA reads as TGTGCCAGCAGTCCGGGACAGGGAGGGGCAGATACGCAGTATTTT. Residues: CASSPGQGGADTQYF.

This chain connects TRBV19 to TRBJ1-2; 11 bases map to TRBD1. In germline, CDR1 is LNHDA, CDR2 SQIVND (reference sequence). Trimming at V came to 6 bases and at J to 6 bases, leaving 3 bases not matched to a gene. CDR3 length: 13 residues. CDR3 sequence: CASRDRGLNGYTF. In DNA, the CDR3 is TGTGCCAGTAGGGACAGGGGGCTAAATGGCTACACCTTC.